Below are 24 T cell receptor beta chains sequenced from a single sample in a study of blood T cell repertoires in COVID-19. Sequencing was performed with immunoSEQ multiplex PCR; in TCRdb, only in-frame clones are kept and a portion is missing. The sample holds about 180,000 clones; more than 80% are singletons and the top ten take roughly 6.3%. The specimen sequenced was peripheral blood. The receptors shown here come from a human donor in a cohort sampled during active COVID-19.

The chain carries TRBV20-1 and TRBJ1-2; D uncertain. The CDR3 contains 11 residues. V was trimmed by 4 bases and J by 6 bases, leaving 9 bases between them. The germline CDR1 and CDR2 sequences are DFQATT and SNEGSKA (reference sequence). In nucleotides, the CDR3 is TGCAGTGCTATTGGGCCGGATGGCTACACCTTC. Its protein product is CSAIGPDGYTF.

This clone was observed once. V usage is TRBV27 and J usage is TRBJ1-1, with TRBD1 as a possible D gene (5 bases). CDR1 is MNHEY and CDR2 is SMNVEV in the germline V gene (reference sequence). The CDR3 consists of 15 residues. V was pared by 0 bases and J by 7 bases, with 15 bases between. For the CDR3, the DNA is TGTGCCAGCAGTTTATCCTATCTTCAGGGAAATGAAGCTTTCTTT. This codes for CASSLSYLQGNEAFF.

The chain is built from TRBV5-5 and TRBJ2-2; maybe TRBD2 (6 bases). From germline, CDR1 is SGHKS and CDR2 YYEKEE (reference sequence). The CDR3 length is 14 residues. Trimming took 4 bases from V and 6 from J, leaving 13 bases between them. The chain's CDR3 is CASSLGAGSGELFF. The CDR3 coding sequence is TGTGCCAGCAGCCTGGGTGCGGGGTCCGGGGAGCTGTTTTTT.

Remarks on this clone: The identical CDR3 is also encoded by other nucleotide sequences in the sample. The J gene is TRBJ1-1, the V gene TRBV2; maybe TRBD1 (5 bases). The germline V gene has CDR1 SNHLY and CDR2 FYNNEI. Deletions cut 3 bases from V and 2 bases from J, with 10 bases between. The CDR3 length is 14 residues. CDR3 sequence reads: CASSEGQANTEAFF. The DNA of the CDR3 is TGTGCCAGCAGTGAGGGGCAGGCCAACACTGAAGCTTTCTTT. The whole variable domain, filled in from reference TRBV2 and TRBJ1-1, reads EPEVTQTPSHQVTQMGQEVILRCVPISNHLYFYWYRQILGQKVEFLVSFYNNEISEKSEIFDDQFSVERPDGSNFTLKIRSTKLEDSAMYFCASSEGQANTEAFFGQGTRLTVV.

The CDR3 sequence: CASSKDREYQPQHF. CDR3 DNA sequence: TGTGCCAGCAGTAAGGACAGAGAATATCAGCCCCAGCATTTT. The chain uses TRBV6-5 and TRBJ1-5; perhaps TRBD1 as D (6 bases). Trimming pared 5 bases from V and 5 bases from J, leaving 13 bases between. This CDR3 contains 14 residues. Germline V CDR1 and CDR2: MNHEY, SVGAGI.

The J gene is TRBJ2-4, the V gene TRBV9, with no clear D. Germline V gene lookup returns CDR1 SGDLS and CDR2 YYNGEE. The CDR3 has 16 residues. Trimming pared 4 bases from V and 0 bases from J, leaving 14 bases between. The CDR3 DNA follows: TGTGCCAGCAGCCCGCGACAAGGTCTAGCCAAAAACATTCAGTACTTC. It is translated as CASSPRQGLAKNIQYF.

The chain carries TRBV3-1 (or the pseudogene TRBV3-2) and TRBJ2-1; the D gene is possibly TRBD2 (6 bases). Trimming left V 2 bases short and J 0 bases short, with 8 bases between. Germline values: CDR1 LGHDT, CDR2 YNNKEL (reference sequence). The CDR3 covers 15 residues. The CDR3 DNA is TGTGCCAGCAGCCAACGGGGGAGCTCCTACAATGAGCAGTTCTTC. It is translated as CASSQRGSSYNEQFF.

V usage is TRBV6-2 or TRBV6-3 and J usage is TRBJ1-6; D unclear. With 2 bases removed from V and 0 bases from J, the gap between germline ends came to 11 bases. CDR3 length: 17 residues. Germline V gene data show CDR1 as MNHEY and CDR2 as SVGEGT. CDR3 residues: CASSYHVRSSYNSPLHF. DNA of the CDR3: TGTGCCAGCAGTTACCACGTGAGGAGCTCCTATAATTCACCCCTCCACTTT.

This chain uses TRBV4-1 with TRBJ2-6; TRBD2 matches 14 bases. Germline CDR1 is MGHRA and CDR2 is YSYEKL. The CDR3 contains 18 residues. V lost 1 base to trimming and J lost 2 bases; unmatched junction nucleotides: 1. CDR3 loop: CASSQGTSGGTGANVLTF. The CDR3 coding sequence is TGCGCCAGCAGCCAAGGGACTAGCGGGGGGACTGGGGCCAACGTCCTGACTTTC.

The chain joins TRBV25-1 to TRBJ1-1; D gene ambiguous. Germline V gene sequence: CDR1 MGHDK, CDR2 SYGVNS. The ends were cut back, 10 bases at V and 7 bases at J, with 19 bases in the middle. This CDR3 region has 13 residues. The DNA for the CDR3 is TGTGCCACTAAAAACGAGGGTAAGGGTGAAGCTTTCTTT. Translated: CATKNEGKGEAFF.

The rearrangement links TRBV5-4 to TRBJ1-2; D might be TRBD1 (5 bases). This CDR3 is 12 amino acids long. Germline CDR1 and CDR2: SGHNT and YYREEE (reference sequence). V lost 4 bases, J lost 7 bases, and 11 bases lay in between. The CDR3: CASSIRDSGYTF. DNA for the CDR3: TGTGCCAGCAGCATCCGGGACTCTGGCTACACCTTC.

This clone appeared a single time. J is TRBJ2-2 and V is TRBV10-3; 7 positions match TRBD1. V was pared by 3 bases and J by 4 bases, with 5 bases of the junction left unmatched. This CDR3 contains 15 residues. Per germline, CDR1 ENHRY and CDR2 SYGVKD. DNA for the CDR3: TGTGCCATCAGTGATAGGACAGGTGTCACCGGGGAGCTGTTTTTT. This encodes CAISDRTGVTGELFF.

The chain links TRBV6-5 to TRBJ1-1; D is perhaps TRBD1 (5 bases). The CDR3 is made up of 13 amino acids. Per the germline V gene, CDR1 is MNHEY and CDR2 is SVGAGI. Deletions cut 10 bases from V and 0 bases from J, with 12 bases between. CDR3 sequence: CANRQLMNTEAFF. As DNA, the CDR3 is TGTGCCAACCGACAGCTAATGAACACTGAAGCTTTCTTT.

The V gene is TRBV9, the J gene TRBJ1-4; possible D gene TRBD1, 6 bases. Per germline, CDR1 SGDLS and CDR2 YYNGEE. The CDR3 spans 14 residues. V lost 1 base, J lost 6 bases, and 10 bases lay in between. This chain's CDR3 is CASSVNRADEKLFF. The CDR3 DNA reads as TGTGCCAGCAGCGTAAACAGGGCTGATGAAAAACTGTTTTTT.

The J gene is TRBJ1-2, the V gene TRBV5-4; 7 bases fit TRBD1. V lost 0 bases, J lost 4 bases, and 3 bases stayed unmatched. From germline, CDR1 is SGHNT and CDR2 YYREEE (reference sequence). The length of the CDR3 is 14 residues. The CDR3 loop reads CASSLVGQSYGYTF. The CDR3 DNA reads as TGTGCCAGCAGCTTGGTGGGACAGTCCTATGGCTACACCTTC. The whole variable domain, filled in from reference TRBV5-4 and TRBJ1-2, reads ETGVTQSPTHLIKTRGQQVTLRCSSQSGHNTVSWYQQALGQGPQFIFQYYREEENGRGNFPPRFSGLQFPNYSSELNVNALELDDSALYLCASSLVGQSYGYTFGSGTRLTVV.

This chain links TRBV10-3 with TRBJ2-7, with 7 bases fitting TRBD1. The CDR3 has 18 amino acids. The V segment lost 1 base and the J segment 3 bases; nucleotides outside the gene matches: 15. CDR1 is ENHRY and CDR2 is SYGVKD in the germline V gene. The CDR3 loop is CAISEFATLTGSNYEQYF. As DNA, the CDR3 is TGTGCCATCAGTGAGTTCGCTACCCTGACAGGGTCAAACTACGAGCAGTACTTC.

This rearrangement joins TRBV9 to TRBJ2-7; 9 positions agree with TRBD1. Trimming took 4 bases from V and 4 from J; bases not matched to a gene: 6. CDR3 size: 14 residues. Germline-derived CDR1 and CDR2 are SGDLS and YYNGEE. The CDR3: CASSRQGEDYEQYF. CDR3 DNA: TGTGCCAGCAGCAGACAGGGGGAAGATTACGAGCAGTACTTC. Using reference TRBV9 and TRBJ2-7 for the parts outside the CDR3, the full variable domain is DSGVTQTPKHLITATGQRVTLRCSPRSGDLSVYWYQQSLDQGLQFLIQYYNGEERAKGNILERFSAQQFPDLHSELNLSSLELGDSALYFCASSRQGEDYEQYFGPGTRLTVT.

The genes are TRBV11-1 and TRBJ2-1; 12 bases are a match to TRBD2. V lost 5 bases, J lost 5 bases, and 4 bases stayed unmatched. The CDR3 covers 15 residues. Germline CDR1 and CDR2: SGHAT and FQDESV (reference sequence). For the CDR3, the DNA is TGTGCCAGCAGCGTTCGGACTAGCGGGGACAATGAGCAGTTCTTC. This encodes CASSVRTSGDNEQFF.

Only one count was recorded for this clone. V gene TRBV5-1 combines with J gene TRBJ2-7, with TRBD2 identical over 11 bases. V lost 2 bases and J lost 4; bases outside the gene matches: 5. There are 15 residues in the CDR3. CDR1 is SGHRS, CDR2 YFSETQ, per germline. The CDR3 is CASSFSGGDIYEQYF. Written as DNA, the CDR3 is TGCGCCAGCAGCTTTAGCGGGGGGGATATTTACGAGCAGTACTTC.

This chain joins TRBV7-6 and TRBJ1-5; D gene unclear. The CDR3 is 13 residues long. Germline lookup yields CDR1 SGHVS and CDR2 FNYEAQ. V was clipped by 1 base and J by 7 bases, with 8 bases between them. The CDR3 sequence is CASSLGRSQPQHF. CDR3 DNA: TGTGCCAGCAGCTTAGGAAGGAGCCAGCCCCAGCATTTT.

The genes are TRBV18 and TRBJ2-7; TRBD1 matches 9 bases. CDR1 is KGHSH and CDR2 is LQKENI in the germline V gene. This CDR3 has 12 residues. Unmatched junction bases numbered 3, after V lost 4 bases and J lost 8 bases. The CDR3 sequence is CASSQGQGKQYF. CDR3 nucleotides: TGTGCCAGCTCACAGGGACAGGGCAAGCAGTACTTC.

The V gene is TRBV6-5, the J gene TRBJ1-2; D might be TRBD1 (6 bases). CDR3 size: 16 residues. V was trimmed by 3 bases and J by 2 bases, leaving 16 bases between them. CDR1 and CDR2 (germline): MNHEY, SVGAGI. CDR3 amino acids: CASSYRSGTRNYGYTF. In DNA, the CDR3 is TGTGCCAGCAGTTATCGGTCAGGGACAAGGAACTATGGCTACACCTTC.

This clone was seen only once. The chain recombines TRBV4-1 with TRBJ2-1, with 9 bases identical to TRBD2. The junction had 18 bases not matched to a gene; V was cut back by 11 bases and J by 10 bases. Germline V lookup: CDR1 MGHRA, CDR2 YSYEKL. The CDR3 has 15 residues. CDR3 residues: CAAGNRGGGAWEQFF. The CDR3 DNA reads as TGCGCCGCGGGCAACCGGGGCGGGGGGGCATGGGAGCAGTTCTTC.

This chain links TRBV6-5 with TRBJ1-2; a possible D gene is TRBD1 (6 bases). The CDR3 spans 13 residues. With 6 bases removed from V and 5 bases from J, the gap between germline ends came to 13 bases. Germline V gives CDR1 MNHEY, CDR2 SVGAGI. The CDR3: CASSTDSGYGYTF. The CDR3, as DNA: TGTGCCAGCAGCACGGACAGTGGGTATGGCTACACCTTC.